This TCR beta chain was profiled in a study of T-cell memory formation after mild COVID-19. In TCRdb, the 5' RACE reads were re-called with MiXCR into one record per CDR3 protein. The sample holds hundreds of thousands of distinct CDR3 sequences, approximately 18% seen once. There are a few counts of this clonotype. What it recognizes is unknown. Study results and limitations: Contracting clones from day 15 to 85 had balanced CD4/CD8; later expanders favoured CD4+.

The specimen sequenced was PBMCs or a T cell subset sorted from them (not recorded which). This clonotype was sampled from an adult woman who had mild COVID-19 (a few samples of this study predate the infection). Cell type and time point are not known.

CDR3 coding DNA: TGTGCCAGCGACAAGCTAGGGCAACACACCGGGGAGCTGTTTTTT. Its translation: CASDKLGQHTGELFF. The J gene is TRBJ2-2, the V gene TRBV12-3 or TRBV12-4; D is ambiguous. V was clipped by 8 bases and J by 3 bases, with 16 bases between them. This CDR3 has 15 residues.